These 5 T cell receptor beta chains came from one sample sequenced in a study of response to subunit inactivated influenza vaccine. TCRdb called the RT-PCR reads again in MiXCR, with one record for every CDR3 protein. There are some 200,000 distinct CDR3 sequences in the sample; approximately 12% occur only once, and about 29% lies in the top ten. A further study also used this sample, focusing on T cells expressing NK-cell markers. In that study: 5'RACE template switching with UMIs produced the TCR beta cDNA.

Here the sequenced sample was CD8+ T cells sorted from PBMCs, taken about 13 days after vaccination. The receptors were gathered from a man over 45 who received an inactivated influenza vaccine.

This clonotype was observed a handful of times. The V call is TRBV28, the J call TRBJ1-3; no reliable D call. V was clipped by 7 bases and J by 2 bases, with 9 bases between them. Germline CDR1 reads MDHEN; CDR2 reads SYDVKM. There are 13 residues in the CDR3. CDR3 loop: CASIPTTGNTIYF. The CDR3 DNA reads as TGTGCCAGCATTCCTACCACTGGAAACACCATATATTTT.

The chain combines TRBV7-9 with TRBJ2-7; tentative D call: TRBD1 (6 bases). The CDR3 totals 16 residues. Germline assignment: CDR1 SEHNR and CDR2 FQNEAQ (reference sequence). V was pared by 4 bases and J by 2 bases, with 18 bases between. The CDR3 DNA sequence: TGTGCCAGCAGCTCGAGGGGCGCAGGGGTTACCTACGAGCAGTACTTC. Its protein is CASSSRGAGVTYEQYF.

The chain links TRBV4-3 to TRBJ2-1; 10 bases map to TRBD2. Germline assignment: CDR1 LGHNA and CDR2 YSLEER. Trimming cost V 1 base and J 4 bases; bases outside gene matches: 7. The CDR3 totals 17 residues. The CDR3 nucleotides read TGCGCCAGCAGCCAAGTCGGACTAGCGGACGTATACAATGAGCAGTTCTTC. Encoded protein: CASSQVGLADVYNEQFF.

The table lists this clonotype with a few counts. This chain links TRBV10-3 with TRBJ1-4; 7 bases line up with TRBD1. Trimming removed 2 bases from V and 8 bases from J; junction bases left unmatched: 5. This CDR3 is 14 amino acids long. Germline loops: CDR1 ENHRY, CDR2 SYGVKD. CDR3 protein: CAISEGQAGEKLFF. Here the CDR3 DNA reads TGTGCCATCAGTGAGGGACAGGCGGGAGAAAAACTGTTTTTT.

This clonotype was seen many times. The chain couples TRBV6-5 to TRBJ2-7; 7 nucleotides agree with TRBD1. The CDR3 runs 15 residues. Germline lookup yields CDR1 MNHEY and CDR2 SVGAGI. J lost 6 bases, V lost 2 bases, and 10 bases had no gene match. CDR3 amino acids: CASSYLRQGGSEQYF. In nucleotides, the CDR3 is TGTGCCAGCAGTTACCTCCGACAGGGTGGTAGCGAGCAGTACTTC.